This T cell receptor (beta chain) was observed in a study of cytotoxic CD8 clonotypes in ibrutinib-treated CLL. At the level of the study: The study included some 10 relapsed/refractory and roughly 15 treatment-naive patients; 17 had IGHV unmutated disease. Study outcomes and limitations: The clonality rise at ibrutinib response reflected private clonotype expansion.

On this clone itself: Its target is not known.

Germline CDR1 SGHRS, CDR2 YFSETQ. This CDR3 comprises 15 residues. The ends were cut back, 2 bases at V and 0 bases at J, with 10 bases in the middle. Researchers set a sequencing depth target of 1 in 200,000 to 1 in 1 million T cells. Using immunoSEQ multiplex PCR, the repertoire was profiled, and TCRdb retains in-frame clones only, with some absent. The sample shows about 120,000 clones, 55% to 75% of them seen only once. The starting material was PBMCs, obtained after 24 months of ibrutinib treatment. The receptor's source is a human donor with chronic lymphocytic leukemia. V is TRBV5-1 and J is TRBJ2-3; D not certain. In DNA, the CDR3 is TGCGCCAGCAGCTTAAGCAGTTCTAGCACAGATACGCAGTATTTT. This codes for CASSLSSSSTDTQYF.